This TCR beta chain was sequenced for a study of shared clonotypes between healthy human individuals. This table comes from immunoSEQ multiplex PCR, and its TCRdb copy is limited to in-frame clones, with some not included. The sample has about 2.3 million clones, under 95% seen once; the top ten hold approximately 0.41%. Germline V gene data show CDR1 as SNHLY and CDR2 as FYNNEI. Trimming took off 7 bases at V and 5 bases at J, with 11 bases between the two ends. The CDR3 spans 12 residues. Input material: naive CD4+ T cells from PBMCs. Specified subset: CD45RA+ positively selected. J is TRBJ2-5 and V is TRBV2; a weak D match, TRBD2 (5 bases). This receptor was taken from a man aged 18 to 35 in good health. Some clones in this sample may be carry-over from other donors' samples. CDR3 in amino acids: CASKGLLETQYF. In nucleotides, the CDR3 is TGTGCCAGCAAAGGACTTTTGGAGACCCAGTACTTC. Complete variable domain (other parts from reference TRBV2 and TRBJ2-5): EPEVTQTPSHQVTQMGQEVILRCVPISNHLYFYWYRQILGQKVEFLVSFYNNEISEKSEIFDDQFSVERPDGSNFTLKIRSTKLEDSAMYFCASKGLLETQYFGPGTRLLVL.